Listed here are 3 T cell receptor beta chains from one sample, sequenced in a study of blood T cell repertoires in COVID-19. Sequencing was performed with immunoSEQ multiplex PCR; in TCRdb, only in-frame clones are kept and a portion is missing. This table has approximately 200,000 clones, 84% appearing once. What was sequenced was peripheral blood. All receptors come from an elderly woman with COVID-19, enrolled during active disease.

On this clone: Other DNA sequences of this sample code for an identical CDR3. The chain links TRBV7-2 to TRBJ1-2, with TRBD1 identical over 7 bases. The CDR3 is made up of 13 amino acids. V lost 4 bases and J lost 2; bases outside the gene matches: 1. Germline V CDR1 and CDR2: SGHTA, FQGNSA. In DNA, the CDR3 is TGTGCCAGCAGCTCGGGACAGAACTATGGCTACACCTTC. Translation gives CASSSGQNYGYTF.

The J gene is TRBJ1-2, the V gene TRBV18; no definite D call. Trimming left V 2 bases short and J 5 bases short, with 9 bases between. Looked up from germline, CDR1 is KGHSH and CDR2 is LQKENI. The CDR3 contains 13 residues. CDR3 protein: CASSPSVSYGYTF. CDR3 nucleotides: TGTGCCAGCTCACCATCGGTTTCTTATGGCTACACCTTC.

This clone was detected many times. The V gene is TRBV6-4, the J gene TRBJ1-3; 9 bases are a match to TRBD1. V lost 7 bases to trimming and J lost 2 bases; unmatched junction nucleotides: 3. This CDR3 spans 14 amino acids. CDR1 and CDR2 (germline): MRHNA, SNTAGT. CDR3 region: CASTGQGPGNTIYF. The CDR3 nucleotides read TGTGCCAGCACGGGACAGGGTCCTGGAAACACCATATATTTT.